The 26 T cell receptor beta chains below come from one sample, sequenced in a study of blood T cell repertoires in COVID-19. The protocol was immunoSEQ multiplex PCR, while the TCRdb copy is restricted to in-frame clones and leaves out a portion. The sample holds more than 50,000 clones; almost 90% are singletons and the top ten take about 13%. Material: peripheral blood. The source is a man between 60 and 75 years old with active COVID-19.

In its sample, this clone was seen once. The V and J genes are TRBV9 and TRBJ2-3; TRBD2 matches 7 bases. The CDR3 has 17 amino acids. Germline CDR1 SGDLS, CDR2 YYNGEE. With 0 bases clipped from V and 2 bases from J, the junction kept 9 bases outside the gene matches. DNA for the CDR3: TGTGCCAGCAGCGTAGCGGTATCTAGCGGAGTCACAGATACGCAGTATTTT. The encoded protein is CASSVAVSSGVTDTQYF.

The chain employs TRBV7-9 and TRBJ1-2; 9 nucleotides agree with TRBD1. This CDR3 region has 13 residues. Trimming removed 5 bases from V and 6 bases from J; junction bases left unmatched: 4. Germline CDR1 and CDR2: SEHNR and FQNEAQ (reference sequence). CDR3 in amino acids: CASSKTGGDGYTF. CDR3 nucleotide sequence: TGTGCCAGCAGCAAGACAGGGGGGGATGGCTACACCTTC. The whole variable domain, filled in from reference TRBV7-9 and TRBJ1-2, reads DTGVSQNPRHKITKRGQNVTFRCDPISEHNRLYWYRQTLGQGPEFLTYFQNEAQLEKSRLLSDRFSAERPKGSFSTLEIQRTEQGDSAMYLCASSKTGGDGYTFGSGTRLTVV.

The chain has TRBV5-3 and TRBJ2-5; the match to TRBD2 covers 7 bases. TRBV5-3 is classed as an ORF, of uncertain function. The CDR3 extends over 14 amino acids. The trim removed 0 bases at V and 3 bases at J, leaving 2 bases unmatched. The CDR3 nucleotides read TGTGCCAGAAGCTTGGGGCTAGCGGAAGAGACCCAGTACTTC. It codes for CARSLGLAEETQYF.

V is TRBV3-1 (or the pseudogene TRBV3-2) and J is TRBJ1-1; tentatively, D is TRBD1 (5 bases). Deletions cut 1 base from V and 1 base from J, with 10 bases between. The CDR3 length is 15 residues. The V gene's germline CDR1 is LGHDT and CDR2 YNNKEL (reference sequence). The CDR3 sequence is CASSQANRPNTEAFF. The CDR3 DNA sequence: TGTGCCAGCAGCCAAGCTAACAGGCCGAACACTGAAGCTTTCTTT.

The chain links TRBV28 to TRBJ1-6, with D possibly TRBD1 on 5 matching bases. Germline-derived CDR1 and CDR2 are MDHEN and SYDVKM. Trimming took 9 bases from V and 0 from J, leaving 12 bases between them. This CDR3 is built from 15 residues. CDR3 region: CASCGGSSYNSPLHF. The CDR3 DNA reads TGTGCCAGTTGCGGGGGGAGCTCCTATAATTCACCCCTCCACTTT.

In this sample, this clone turned up a few times. J is TRBJ1-2 and V is TRBV6-4; tentatively, D is TRBD1 (6 bases). Germline V lookup: CDR1 MRHNA, CDR2 SNTAGT. This CDR3 is built from 10 residues. Trimming left V 11 bases short and J 4 bases short, with 8 bases between. CDR3 bases: TGTGCCCAGGGGCTCTATGGCTACACCTTC. Protein: CAQGLYGYTF.

The rearrangement links TRBV28 to TRBJ1-6; D is unclear. Germline V gene sequence: CDR1 MDHEN, CDR2 SYDVKM. V was shortened by 2 bases and J by 3 bases, with 14 bases between the two germline ends. The CDR3 length is 17 residues. The CDR3 DNA follows: TGTGCCAGCAGTTTAGAGGGTTTCGGCTACTATAATTCACCCCTCCACTTT. It encodes CASSLEGFGYYNSPLHF.

The V call is TRBV7-2, the J call TRBJ2-1, with a tentative D call TRBD1 (8 bases). CDR1 is SGHTA, CDR2 FQGNSA, per germline. With 3 bases removed from V and 5 bases from J, the gap between germline ends came to 14 bases. The CDR3 consists of 15 residues. CDR3 in DNA: TGTGCCAGCAGCTTCACAGGGGGGGGTAACAATGAGCAGTTCTTC. As protein: CASSFTGGGNNEQFF. Filled out from reference TRBV7-2 and TRBJ2-1, the complete variable domain reads GAGVSQSPSNKVTEKGKDVELRCDPISGHTALYWYRQSLGQGLEFLIYFQGNSAPDKSGLPSDRFSAERTGGSVSTLTIQRTQQEDSAVYLCASSFTGGGNNEQFFGPGTRLTVL.

The chain uses TRBV7-9 and TRBJ1-2, with TRBD1 as a possible D gene (6 bases). Trimming pared 3 bases from V and 0 bases from J, leaving 8 bases between. The CDR3 length is 14 residues. Germline V lookup: CDR1 SEHNR, CDR2 FQNEAQ (reference sequence). Written as DNA, the CDR3 is TGTGCCAGCAGCTTGGGGACACCTAACTATGGCTACACCTTC. Translated: CASSLGTPNYGYTF.

The genes are TRBV18 and TRBJ2-3; D may be TRBD1 (6 bases). Per the germline V gene, CDR1 is KGHSH and CDR2 is LQKENI. V was shortened by 3 bases and J by 2 bases, with 9 bases between the two germline ends. The length of the CDR3 is 14 residues. The CDR3 DNA reads TGTGCCAGCTCACCGGACAGCTTCACAGATACGCAGTATTTT. It codes for CASSPDSFTDTQYF.

The chain carries TRBV5-8 and TRBJ1-2, with D possibly TRBD1 on 5 matching bases. This CDR3 contains 16 residues. The V gene lost 5 bases and the J gene lost 2 bases, with 19 bases spanning the gap. CDR1 and CDR2 (germline): SGHTS, YDEGEE. Written as DNA, the CDR3 is TGTGCCAGCAGTTTACGCGGGGCCCAGAAGAACTATGGCTACACCTTC. It translates to CASSLRGAQKNYGYTF.

This clone was seen just once. CDR3 DNA: TGTGCCAGCAGCCCGGCGGCCAGGGCCCTTATAAACACCATATATTTT. Translation gives CASSPAARALINTIYF. The rearrangement links TRBV6-7 to TRBJ1-3, with a tentative D call TRBD1 (5 bases). TRBV6-7 is an ORF; its function is uncertain. The CDR3 consists of 16 residues. Trimming removed 6 bases at V and 6 bases at J, with 21 bases between.

The CDR3 sequence is CASSLQANYGYTF. CDR3 nucleotide sequence: TGTGCCAGCAGCCTACAGGCTAACTATGGCTACACCTTC. The chain joins TRBV12-3 or TRBV12-4 to TRBJ1-2; possibly TRBD1 for D (5 bases). Trimming stripped 6 bases from V and 0 bases from J, with 8 bases between. This CDR3 contains 13 residues.

The J gene is TRBJ1-6, the V gene TRBV10-1; a possible D gene is TRBD1 (5 bases). Per germline, CDR1 WNHNN and CDR2 SYGVQD (reference sequence). Trimming left V 2 bases short and J 7 bases short, with 15 bases between. The CDR3 extends over 16 amino acids. DNA of the CDR3: TGCGCCAGCAGTGAGGGGGGGGAATTGAGGAATTCACCCCTCCACTTT. Encoded protein: CASSEGGELRNSPLHF.

This clone was recorded once. V gene TRBV7-2 combines with J gene TRBJ2-4, with 8 bases matching TRBD2. Germline values: CDR1 SGHTA, CDR2 FQGNSA. The V segment lost 3 bases and the J segment 6 bases; nucleotides outside the gene matches: 13. The CDR3 totals 17 residues. CDR3 nucleotide sequence: TGTGCCAGCAGCTTTGGAGCGGGAGAGGGGGGAACAAACATTCAGTACTTC. This codes for CASSFGAGEGGTNIQYF.

The chain carries TRBV9 and TRBJ1-1; the match to TRBD1 covers 8 bases. Looked up from germline, CDR1 is SGDLS and CDR2 is YYNGEE. Trimming at V came to 3 bases and at J to 2 bases, leaving 3 bases not matched to a gene. CDR3 length equals 14 residues. The CDR3 nucleotides read TGTGCCAGCAGCGCCGGGACAGGTAACACTGAAGCTTTCTTT. It encodes CASSAGTGNTEAFF. Looking up the rest from reference TRBV9 and TRBJ1-1 gives the full variable domain: DSGVTQTPKHLITATGQRVTLRCSPRSGDLSVYWYQQSLDQGLQFLIQYYNGEERAKGNILERFSAQQFPDLHSELNLSSLELGDSALYFCASSAGTGNTEAFFGQGTRLTVV.

The chain has TRBV5-4 and TRBJ2-1; 8 bases agree with TRBD1. The J segment lost 10 bases and the V segment lost 3 bases, leaving 18 bases of the junction unmatched. Germline V lookup: CDR1 SGHNT, CDR2 YYREEE (reference sequence). The CDR3 sequence is 17 residues long. For the CDR3, the DNA is TGTGCCAGCAGCTCACCCCTGCAGGGGGCGGATTTCCGGGAGCAGTTCTTC. Translated: CASSSPLQGADFREQFF.

Only one count was recorded for this clone. The rearrangement links TRBV9 to TRBJ2-2; a possible D gene is TRBD2 (5 bases). V lost 0 bases to trimming and J lost 2 bases, with 14 bases between them. Germline V lookup: CDR1 SGDLS, CDR2 YYNGEE. This CDR3 is built from 17 residues. This CDR3 is CASSVVSGSPNTGELFF. CDR3 coding DNA: TGTGCCAGCAGCGTAGTTTCGGGAAGTCCCAACACCGGGGAGCTGTTTTTT.

The DNA of the CDR3 is TGTGCCAGCAGGGAGTTCTATAGCAATCAGCCCCAGCATTTT. It yields the protein CASREFYSNQPQHF. The chain is built from TRBV2 and TRBJ1-5; D gene ambiguous. The V end lost 6 bases, the J end lost 0 bases, and 9 bases lay between the germline ends. This CDR3 has 14 residues. Per the germline V gene, CDR1 is SNHLY and CDR2 is FYNNEI.

V gene TRBV9 combines with J gene TRBJ2-7, with TRBD1 matching 7 bases. This CDR3 contains 15 residues. Germline V gene sequence: CDR1 SGDLS, CDR2 YYNGEE. The ends lost 2 bases at V and 4 bases at J; junction bases unmatched: 9. CDR3 coding DNA: TGTGCCAGCAGCGTTGGGGACAGTGTCTCGTACGAGCAGTACTTC. This gives the protein CASSVGDSVSYEQYF.

This clone appeared a single time. The genes are TRBV2 and TRBJ2-1, with a possible D match to TRBD2 (6 bases). Trimming left V 4 bases short and J 4 bases short, with 14 bases between. Germline CDR1 SNHLY, CDR2 FYNNEI. The CDR3 covers 15 residues. CDR3 protein: CASSGLATEYNEQFF. The CDR3 DNA sequence: TGTGCCAGCAGTGGGCTAGCGACGGAGTACAATGAGCAGTTCTTC.

This chain links TRBV6-2 or TRBV6-3 with TRBJ1-1; maybe TRBD1 (6 bases). The CDR3 spans 14 residues. V was cut by 5 bases and J by 4 bases, with 14 bases left in between. The V gene's germline CDR1 is MNHEY and CDR2 SVGEGT. In DNA, the CDR3 is TGTGCCAGCAGTCGTACAGGGTTTGGCACTGAAGCTTTCTTT. Protein: CASSRTGFGTEAFF.

This chain connects TRBV12-3 or TRBV12-4 to TRBJ1-3, with D maybe TRBD1 (6 bases). This CDR3 comprises 13 residues. V lost 11 bases to trimming and J lost 0 bases, with 11 bases between them. The chain's CDR3 is CAVEQGSGNTIYF. The CDR3 region has the DNA TGTGCCGTGGAACAGGGCTCTGGAAACACCATATATTTT.

The chain uses TRBV9 and TRBJ2-7; 8 nucleotides agree with TRBD1. V dropped 3 bases and J dropped 1; count of bases not matched to a gene: 6. The CDR3 length is 15 residues. CDR1 and CDR2 (germline): SGDLS, YYNGEE. CDR3 sequence reads: CASSARQGWSYEQYF. The CDR3 bases are TGTGCCAGCAGCGCCCGACAGGGGTGGTCCTACGAGCAGTACTTC.

This chain joins TRBV11-1 and TRBJ2-3; 9 bases are shared with TRBD2. Looked up from germline, CDR1 is SGHAT and CDR2 is FQDESV (reference sequence). This CDR3 is built from 16 residues. The V and J ends lost 2 bases and 4 bases, in that order; junction bases with no gene match: 7. Written as DNA, the CDR3 is TGTGCCAGCAGCTTAAATAGCGGGAGCTGGCCAGATACGCAGTATTTT. Protein sequence: CASSLNSGSWPDTQYF.

The chain recombines TRBV30 with TRBJ2-7; 13 nucleotides align to TRBD2. The ends lost 0 bases at V and 0 bases at J; junction bases unmatched: 11. The CDR3 extends over 19 amino acids. Germline assignment: CDR1 GTSNPN and CDR2 SVGIG (reference sequence). The CDR3 region is CAWSVRRLAGGLPSYEQYF. In DNA, the CDR3 is TGTGCCTGGAGTGTGAGGAGACTAGCGGGGGGCTTACCCTCCTACGAGCAGTACTTC.